This T cell receptor beta chain was recorded in a study of T cells in Graves' hyperthyroidism and ophthalmopathy. This clonotype was observed a few times. What it binds is not known. Diagnosis rested on symptoms, serum thyroxine and TRAb, thyroid ultrasound, and orbital computed tomography. The authors obtained PBMCs from 10 ml of fresh peripheral blood. Whole-study findings and limits: Model-based prediction identified ophthalmopathy a median approximately 6.2 months prior to its onset. Blood also carried most thyroid clonotypes expanded above 0.001.

Amplification targeted TCR beta CDR3 regions from RNA transcripts. TCR CDR3 underwent first-round RT-PCR with the HTBI primer set. Each CDR3 protein gets one entry after TCRdb re-called the multiplex PCR reads with MiXCR. The table includes 490,000 or so distinct CDR3 sequences, approximately 23% detected once. Germline values: CDR1 LGHNA, CDR2 YSLEER. The CDR3 runs 15 residues. The germline V and J ends were trimmed by 1 base and 4 bases, with 10 bases remaining between them. The clonotype was recovered from a woman between 65 and 79 years old with Graves' ophthalmopathy. Sequenced: blood. The chain has TRBV4-3 and TRBJ2-2; D ambiguous. CDR3 sequence: CASSQVVQSTGELFF. CDR3 DNA sequence: TGCGCCAGCAGCCAAGTTGTCCAGAGCACCGGGGAGCTGTTTTTT.